This entry lists 24 T cell receptor beta chains sequenced from one sample in a study of blood T cell repertoires in COVID-19 (dated by TCRdb to about 2020). The library was built by means of the immunoSEQ multiplex PCR assay. The immuneACCESS repertoire file appears here via TCRdb, limited to in-frame rearrangements. These files lack a portion of the clones; in checked studies, under half of the deficit traces to unresolved V genes, and the cause of the others is not known. In all, the sample holds 200,000 to 250,000 clones, and approximately 85% of those were seen once. The top ten constitute more than 0.75% of the sample. The sample comprised peripheral blood. These TCRs come from a man aged 35 to 55 with acute or convalescent COVID-19.

The V gene is TRBV10-3, the J gene TRBJ2-1, with a tentative D call TRBD1 (5 bases). CDR1 ENHRY and CDR2 SYGVKD come from the germline V gene. The CDR3 covers 15 residues. Trimming left V 3 bases short and J 5 bases short, with 14 bases between. In DNA form, the CDR3 reads TGTGCCATCAGTGACTGGCAGGGTCCTGACAATGAGCAGTTCTTC. Its translation is CAISDWQGPDNEQFF.

As to this clone: Relative to the germline gene, one junction end is altered; a read error may explain this. The chain carries TRBV27 and TRBJ1-2; D remains unclear. Germline V CDR1 and CDR2: MNHEY, SMNVEV (reference sequence). The CDR3 contains 13 residues. CDR3 DNA: TGTGCCAGCAGTTCTGAGCGAATGGGTGTGTTGTCCTTC. It yields the protein CASSSERMGVLSF.

The chain employs TRBV6-1 and TRBJ2-7; 7 positions match TRBD1. The germline V gene has CDR1 MNHNS and CDR2 SASEGT. This CDR3 has 17 amino acids. The ends lost 3 bases at V and 5 bases at J; junction bases unmatched: 16. CDR3 nucleotide sequence: TGTGCCAGCAGTGACCCCGGACAGGCGCTCTTCCTCCACGAGCAGTACTTC. Translating it yields CASSDPGQALFLHEQYF.

V usage is TRBV7-2 and J usage is TRBJ1-2; D not certain. Germline values: CDR1 SGHTA, CDR2 FQGNSA. The CDR3 sequence is 14 residues long. V lost 1 base to trimming and J lost 4 bases, with 10 bases between them. The CDR3 nucleotides are TGTGCCAGCAGCTTAGAACAGATACTCTATGGCTACACCTTC. This gives the protein CASSLEQILYGYTF. Full variable domain (missing parts from reference TRBV7-2 and TRBJ1-2): GAGVSQSPSNKVTEKGKDVELRCDPISGHTALYWYRQSLGQGLEFLIYFQGNSAPDKSGLPSDRFSAERTGGSVSTLTIQRTQQEDSAVYLCASSLEQILYGYTFGSGTRLTVV.

The V gene is TRBV24-1, the J gene TRBJ1-4, with 7 bases lining up with TRBD1. Losses at the gene ends were 12 bases for V and 4 bases for J; bases not matched to a gene: 7. Germline V gene sequence: CDR1 KGHDR, CDR2 SFDVKD. This CDR3 has 13 residues. Written as DNA, the CDR3 is TGTGCCGTCGACAGGGTCGATAATGAAAAACTGTTTTTT. Translation: CAVDRVDNEKLFF.

V is TRBV5-1 and J is TRBJ2-3, with D unresolved. V was clipped by 5 bases and J by 6 bases, with 7 bases between them. The CDR3 spans 11 residues. Germline loops: CDR1 SGHRS, CDR2 YFSETQ. The CDR3 loop reads CASSSSDTQYF. The CDR3 nucleotides read TGCGCCAGCAGTTCCTCCGATACGCAGTATTTT.

This sequence joins TRBV24-1 and TRBJ1-1; 7 bases align to TRBD1. CDR3 length: 15 amino acids. Per germline, CDR1 KGHDR and CDR2 SFDVKD. With 3 bases clipped from V and 4 bases from J, the junction kept 7 bases outside the gene matches. The CDR3 reads CATSDGGGLGTEAFF. CDR3 bases: TGTGCCACCAGTGATGGAGGGGGCCTAGGCACTGAAGCTTTCTTT.

V is TRBV19 and J is TRBJ1-3; 7 bases line up with TRBD1. The CDR3 loop spans 13 amino acids. Germline CDR1 is LNHDA and CDR2 is SQIVND (reference sequence). The V gene end was trimmed by 7 bases and the J gene end by 2 bases; junction bases not matched to a gene: 2. CDR3 sequence reads: CASNRGPGNTIYF. The DNA of the CDR3 is TGTGCCAGTAACAGGGGACCTGGAAACACCATATATTTT.

This clone showed up just once. The chain uses TRBV3-1 (or the pseudogene TRBV3-2) and TRBJ1-2; unclear D gene. The germline V gene encodes CDR1 LGHDT and CDR2 YNNKEL (reference sequence). V dropped 1 base and J dropped 8 bases, with 11 bases sitting between them. CDR3 length equals 13 residues. The CDR3 nucleotides read TGTGCCAGCAGCCAAGGCTCAGGCGTCGGCTACACCTTC. Its protein product is CASSQGSGVGYTF.

This clone was found once. CDR3 residues: CASSPAGGKNIQYF. In nucleotides, the CDR3 is TGTGCCAGCAGCCCCGCGGGGGGCAAAAACATTCAGTACTTC. V and J are TRBV7-3 and TRBJ2-4; 8 nucleotides agree with TRBD2. Trimming cost V 5 bases and J 3 bases; bases outside gene matches: 3. CDR3 size: 14 residues. Germline CDR1 SGHTA, CDR2 FQGTGA. The full variable domain, with the rest looked up from reference TRBV7-3 and TRBJ2-4, is GAGVSQTPSNKVTEKGKYVELRCDPISGHTALYWYRQSLGQGPEFLIYFQGTGAADDSGLPNDRFFAVRPEGSVSTLKIQRTERGDSAVYLCASSPAGGKNIQYFGAGTRLSVL.

This clone was detected once. The chain employs TRBV11-2 and TRBJ2-3, with D unresolved. This CDR3 spans 13 amino acids. Germline CDR1 SGHAT, CDR2 FQNNGV. V lost 1 base, J lost 4 bases, and 6 bases lay in between. For the CDR3, the DNA is TGTGCCAGCAGCTTAGTCGTCTCAGATACGCAGTATTTT. It specifies CASSLVVSDTQYF.

The chain couples TRBV10-3 to TRBJ2-5; TRBD2 matches at 8 bases. J was trimmed by 5 bases and V by 6 bases; bases with no gene match: 5. Germline V lookup: CDR1 ENHRY, CDR2 SYGVKD. The CDR3 is 13 residues long. CDR3 in amino acids: CAISIAGYETQYF. CDR3 bases: TGTGCCATCAGCATAGCGGGGTATGAGACCCAGTACTTC.

J is TRBJ1-1 and V is TRBV15; 7 bases are shared with TRBD1. Germline CDR1 and CDR2: LNHNV and YYDKDF (reference sequence). V gave up 3 bases and J gave up 4 bases; unmatched junction bases: 14. CDR3 length: 17 amino acids. CDR3 in amino acids: CATSRATGARGGTEAFF. In nucleotides, the CDR3 is TGTGCCACCAGCAGGGCCACAGGGGCTCGAGGGGGCACTGAAGCTTTCTTT. The variable domain in full, completed from reference TRBV15 and TRBJ1-1, reads DAMVIQNPRYQVTQFGKPVTLSCSQTLNHNVMYWYQQKSSQAPKLLFHYYDKDFNNEADTPDNFQSRRPNTSFCFLDIRSPGLGDTAMYLCATSRATGARGGTEAFFGQGTRLTVV.

The chain carries TRBV10-3 and TRBJ1-1; D gene uncertain. The CDR3 extends over 14 amino acids. The V gene lost 7 bases and the J gene lost 0 bases, with 12 bases spanning the gap. CDR1 and CDR2 (germline): ENHRY, SYGVKD. CDR3 residues: CAIKKVAVNTEAFF. CDR3 nucleotides: TGTGCCATCAAGAAGGTGGCGGTGAACACTGAAGCTTTCTTT.

This clone was detected a few times. The gene calls are TRBV19 and TRBJ1-2, with 8 bases lining up with TRBD1. Germline V CDR1 and CDR2: LNHDA, SQIVND (reference sequence). V was pared by 1 base and J by 8 bases, with 9 bases of the junction left unmatched. The CDR3 consists of 15 residues. CDR3 DNA: TGTGCCAGTAGTATAGTTAGCACAGGGGGGAGCGGCTACACCTTC. Its translation is CASSIVSTGGSGYTF.

This rearrangement joins TRBV5-1 to TRBJ2-3, with 11 bases that match TRBD1. The germline V gene has CDR1 SGHRS and CDR2 YFSETQ. The V gene end was trimmed by 5 bases and the J gene end by 6 bases; junction bases not matched to a gene: 8. CDR3 length: 15 residues. The CDR3 is CASSSWTGGRDTQYF. CDR3 sequence (DNA): TGCGCCAGCAGTTCCTGGACAGGGGGCAGGGATACGCAGTATTTT.

The chain employs TRBV11-3 and TRBJ2-5; D not certain. Per the germline V gene, CDR1 is SGHNT and CDR2 is YENEEA. This CDR3 comprises 15 residues. Deletions cut 6 bases from V and 3 bases from J, with 17 bases between. The CDR3 nucleotides are TGTGCCAGCAGTCTAGTGGCCCTCAAAAAAGAGACCCAGTACTTC. Its protein is CASSLVALKKETQYF.

The CDR3 loop reads CASSTPDTYEQYF. The CDR3, as DNA: TGTGCCAGCAGCACCCCGGACACCTACGAGCAGTACTTC. The chain employs TRBV5-4 and TRBJ2-7; D perhaps matches TRBD1 (5 bases). Germline V gives CDR1 SGHNT, CDR2 YYREEE (reference sequence). The CDR3 contains 13 residues. Trimming removed 4 bases at V and 2 bases at J, with 10 bases between.

In the case of this clone: The junction departs from germline at one end; a sequencing error may be responsible. The J gene is TRBJ2-6, the V gene TRBV6-2 or TRBV6-3; 9 nucleotides line up with TRBD2. This CDR3 has 16 amino acids. In germline, CDR1 is MNHEY, CDR2 SVGEGT. DNA of the CDR3: TGTGCCCGCAGCGCCGCGGGGGGGGCCGGGGCCAACGTCCTGACTTTC. Translating gives CARSAAGGAGANVLTF.

This chain joins TRBV6-5 and TRBJ1-2; D remains unclear. Trimming cost V 6 bases and J 4 bases, with 18 bases left between them. The CDR3 contains 15 residues. CDR1 MNHEY and CDR2 SVGAGI come from the germline V gene. The chain's CDR3 is CASSHPSRGTYGYTF. In nucleotides, the CDR3 is TGTGCCAGCAGCCACCCTTCTCGGGGTACCTATGGCTACACCTTC.

This chain connects TRBV6-2 or TRBV6-3 to TRBJ2-2; 7 nucleotides line up with TRBD2. Germline CDR1 and CDR2: MNHEY and SVGEGT. The CDR3 is made up of 16 amino acids. V was clipped by 0 bases and J by 6 bases; unmatched bases: 7. Written as DNA, the CDR3 is TGTGCCAGCAGTTACTCGGTCTATCGGGGGGCCGGGGAGCTGTTTTTT. Amino acids: CASSYSVYRGAGELFF.

This rearrangement joins TRBV9 to TRBJ1-6; the match to TRBD1 covers 7 bases. Losses at the gene ends were 2 bases for V and 7 bases for J; bases not matched to a gene: 6. From germline, CDR1 is SGDLS and CDR2 YYNGEE. This CDR3 region has 15 residues. CDR3 sequence reads: CASSVEQGQNSPLHF. The CDR3 region has the DNA TGTGCCAGCAGCGTCGAACAGGGGCAAAATTCACCCCTCCACTTT.

The V gene is TRBV19, the J gene TRBJ1-4; D not certain. The CDR3 covers 13 residues. V lost 10 bases and J lost 4, with 13 bases in between. Germline values: CDR1 LNHDA, CDR2 SQIVND (reference sequence). The CDR3 bases are TGTGCCACCAAGGGAGGGAGTAATGAAAAACTGTTTTTT. The encoded protein is CATKGGSNEKLFF.

The chain employs TRBV5-4 and TRBJ1-4; TRBD1 aligns across 9 bases. V dropped 4 bases and J dropped 5; count of bases not matched to a gene: 6. This CDR3 is 15 amino acids long. Germline-derived CDR1 and CDR2 are SGHNT and YYREEE (reference sequence). The CDR3, as DNA: TGTGCCAGCAGCCCTTACACAGGGGGCAATGAAAAACTGTTTTTT. Translated, it gives CASSPYTGGNEKLFF.